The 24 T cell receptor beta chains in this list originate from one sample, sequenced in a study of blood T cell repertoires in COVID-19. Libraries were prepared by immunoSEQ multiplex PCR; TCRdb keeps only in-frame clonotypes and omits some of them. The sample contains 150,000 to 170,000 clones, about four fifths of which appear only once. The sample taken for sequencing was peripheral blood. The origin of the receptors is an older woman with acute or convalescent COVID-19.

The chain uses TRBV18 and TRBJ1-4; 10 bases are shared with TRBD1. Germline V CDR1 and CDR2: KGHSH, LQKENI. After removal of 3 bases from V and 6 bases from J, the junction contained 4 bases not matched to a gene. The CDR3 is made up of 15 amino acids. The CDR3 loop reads CASSPLGQGDEKLFF. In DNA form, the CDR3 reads TGTGCCAGCTCACCCCTTGGACAGGGGGATGAAAAACTGTTTTTT.

This CDR3 reads CASSRPGTGNTEAFF. The CDR3 bases are TGTGCCAGCAGCCGTCCCGGGACAGGAAACACTGAAGCTTTCTTT. The chain has TRBV27 and TRBJ1-1, with TRBD1 identical over 8 bases. Losses at the gene ends were 6 bases for V and 2 bases for J; bases not matched to a gene: 8. The CDR3 contains 15 residues. From germline, CDR1 is MNHEY and CDR2 SMNVEV (reference sequence).

In DNA, the CDR3 is TGTGCCAGCAGCTTAGTTCGGGACACAGAGACCCAGTACTTC. Translated: CASSLVRDTETQYF. The V call is TRBV7-9, the J call TRBJ2-5, with D possibly TRBD1 on 6 matching bases. The CDR3 runs 14 residues. The germline CDR1 and CDR2 sequences are SEHNR and FQNEAQ (reference sequence). Trimming pared 1 base from V and 4 bases from J, leaving 10 bases between.

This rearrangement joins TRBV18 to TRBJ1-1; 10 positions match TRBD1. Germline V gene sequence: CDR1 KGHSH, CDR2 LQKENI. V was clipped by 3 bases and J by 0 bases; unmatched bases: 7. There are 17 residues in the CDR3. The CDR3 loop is CASSPGDRGNMNTEAFF. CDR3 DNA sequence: TGTGCCAGCTCACCTGGGGACAGGGGCAACATGAACACTGAAGCTTTCTTT.

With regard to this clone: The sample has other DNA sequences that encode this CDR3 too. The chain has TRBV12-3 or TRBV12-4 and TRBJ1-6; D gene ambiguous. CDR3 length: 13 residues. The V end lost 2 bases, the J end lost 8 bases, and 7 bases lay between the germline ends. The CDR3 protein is CASSLNRDSPLHF. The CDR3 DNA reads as TGTGCCAGCAGTTTAAATCGGGATTCACCCCTCCACTTT.

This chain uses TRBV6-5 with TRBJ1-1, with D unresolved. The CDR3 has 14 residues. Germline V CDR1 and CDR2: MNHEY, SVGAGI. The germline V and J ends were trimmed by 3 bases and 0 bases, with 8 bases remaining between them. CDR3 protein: CASSYTGMNTEAFF. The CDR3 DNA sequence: TGTGCCAGCAGTTATACGGGGATGAACACTGAAGCTTTCTTT.

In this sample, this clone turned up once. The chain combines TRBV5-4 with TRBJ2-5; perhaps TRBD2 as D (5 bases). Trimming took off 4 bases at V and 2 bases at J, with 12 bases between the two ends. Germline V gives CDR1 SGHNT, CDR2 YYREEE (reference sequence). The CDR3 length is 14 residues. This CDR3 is CASSPRVGQETQYF. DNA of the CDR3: TGTGCCAGCAGCCCGAGGGTGGGGCAAGAGACCCAGTACTTC.

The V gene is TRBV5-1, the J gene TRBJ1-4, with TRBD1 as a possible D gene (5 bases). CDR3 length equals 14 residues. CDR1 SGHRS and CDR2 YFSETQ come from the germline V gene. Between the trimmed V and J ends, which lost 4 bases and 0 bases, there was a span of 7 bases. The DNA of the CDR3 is TGCGCCAGCAGCGAAGGGGCAACTAATGAAAAACTGTTTTTT. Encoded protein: CASSEGATNEKLFF.

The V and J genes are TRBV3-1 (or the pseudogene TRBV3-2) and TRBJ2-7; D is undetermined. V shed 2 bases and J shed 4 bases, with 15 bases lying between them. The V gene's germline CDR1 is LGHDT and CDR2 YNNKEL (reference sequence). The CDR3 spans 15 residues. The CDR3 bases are TGTGCCAGCAGCCAATGGGCAAGAAACGAATACGAGCAGTACTTC. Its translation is CASSQWARNEYEQYF.

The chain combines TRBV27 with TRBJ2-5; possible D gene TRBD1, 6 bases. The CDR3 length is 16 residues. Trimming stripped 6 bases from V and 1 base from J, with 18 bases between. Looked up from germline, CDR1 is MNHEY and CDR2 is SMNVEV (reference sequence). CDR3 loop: CASSQRGTAIQETQYF. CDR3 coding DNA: TGTGCCAGCAGCCAAAGGGGGACGGCGATCCAAGAGACCCAGTACTTC.

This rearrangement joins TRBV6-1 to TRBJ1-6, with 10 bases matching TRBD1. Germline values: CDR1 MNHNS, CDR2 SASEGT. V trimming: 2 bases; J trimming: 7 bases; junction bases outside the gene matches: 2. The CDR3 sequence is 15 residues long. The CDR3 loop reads CASSEPGQGNSPLHF. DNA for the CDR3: TGTGCCAGCAGTGAACCGGGACAGGGGAATTCACCCCTCCACTTT.

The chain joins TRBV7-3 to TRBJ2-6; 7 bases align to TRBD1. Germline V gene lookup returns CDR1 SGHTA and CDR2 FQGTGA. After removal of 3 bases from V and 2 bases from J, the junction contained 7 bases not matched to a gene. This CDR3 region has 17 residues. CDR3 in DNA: TGTGCCAGCAGCTTTCTGTTGCAGGGGGCTGGGGCCAACGTCCTGACTTTC. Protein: CASSFLLQGAGANVLTF.

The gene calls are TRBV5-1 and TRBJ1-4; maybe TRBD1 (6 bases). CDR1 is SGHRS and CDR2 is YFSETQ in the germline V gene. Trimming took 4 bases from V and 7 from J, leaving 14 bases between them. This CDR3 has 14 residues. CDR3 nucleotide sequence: TGCGCCAGCAGCCCGGGGATAGGGGGTGAAAAACTGTTTTTT. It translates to CASSPGIGGEKLFF.

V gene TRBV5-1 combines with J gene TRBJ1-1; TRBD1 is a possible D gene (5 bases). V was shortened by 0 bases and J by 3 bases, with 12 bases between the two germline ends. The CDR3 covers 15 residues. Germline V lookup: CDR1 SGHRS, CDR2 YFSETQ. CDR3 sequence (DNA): TGCGCCAGCAGCTTGGGCGGCGGGGCCGACACTGAAGCTTTCTTT. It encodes CASSLGGGADTEAFF. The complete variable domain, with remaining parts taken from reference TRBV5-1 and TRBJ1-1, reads KAGVTQTPRYLIKTRGQQVTLSCSPISGHRSVSWYQQTPGQGLQFLFEYFSETQRNKGNFPGRFSGRQFSNSRSEMNVSTLELGDSALYLCASSLGGGADTEAFFGQGTRLTVV.

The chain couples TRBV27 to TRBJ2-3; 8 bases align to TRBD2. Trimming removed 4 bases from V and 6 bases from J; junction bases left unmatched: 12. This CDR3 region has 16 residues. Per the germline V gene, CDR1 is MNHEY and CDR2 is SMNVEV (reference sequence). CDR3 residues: CASSYRAGASRDTQYF. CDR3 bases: TGTGCCAGCAGTTACAGAGCGGGGGCCAGCCGGGATACGCAGTATTTT.

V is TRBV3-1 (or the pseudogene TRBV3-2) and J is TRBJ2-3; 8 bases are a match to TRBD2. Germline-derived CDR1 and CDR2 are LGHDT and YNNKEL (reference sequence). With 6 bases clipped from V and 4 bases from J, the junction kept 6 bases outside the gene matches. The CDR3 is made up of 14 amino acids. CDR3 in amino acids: CASSERTSPDTQYF. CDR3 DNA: TGTGCCAGCAGTGAGAGGACTAGCCCAGATACGCAGTATTTT.

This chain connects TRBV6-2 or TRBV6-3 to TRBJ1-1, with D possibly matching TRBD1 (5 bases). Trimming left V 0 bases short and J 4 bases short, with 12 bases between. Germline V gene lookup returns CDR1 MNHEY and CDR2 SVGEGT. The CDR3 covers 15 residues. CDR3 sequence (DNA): TGTGCCAGCAGTTACTCCGGCCGGAGGGGCACTGAAGCTTTCTTT. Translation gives CASSYSGRRGTEAFF.

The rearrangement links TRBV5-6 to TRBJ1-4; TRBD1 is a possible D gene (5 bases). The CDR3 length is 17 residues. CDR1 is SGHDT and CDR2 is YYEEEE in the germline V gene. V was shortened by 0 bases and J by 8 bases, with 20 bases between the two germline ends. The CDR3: CASSLALGRDSREKLFF. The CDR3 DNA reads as TGTGCCAGCAGCTTGGCCCTCGGGAGAGACAGTCGGGAAAAACTGTTTTTT.

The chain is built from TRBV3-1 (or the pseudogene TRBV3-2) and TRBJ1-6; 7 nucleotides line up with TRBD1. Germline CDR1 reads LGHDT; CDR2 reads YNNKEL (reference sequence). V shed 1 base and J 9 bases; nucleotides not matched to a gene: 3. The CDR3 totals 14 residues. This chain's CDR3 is CASSQVQGSSPLHF. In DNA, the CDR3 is TGTGCCAGCAGCCAAGTACAGGGGAGTTCACCCCTCCACTTT.

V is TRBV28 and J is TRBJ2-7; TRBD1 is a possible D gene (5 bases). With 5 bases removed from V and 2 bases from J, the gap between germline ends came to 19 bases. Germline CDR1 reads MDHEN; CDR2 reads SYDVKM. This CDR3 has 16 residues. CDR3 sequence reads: CASSPSLGRAPYEQYV. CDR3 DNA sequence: TGTGCCAGCAGTCCCTCATTGGGCAGGGCTCCCTACGAGCAGTACGTC.

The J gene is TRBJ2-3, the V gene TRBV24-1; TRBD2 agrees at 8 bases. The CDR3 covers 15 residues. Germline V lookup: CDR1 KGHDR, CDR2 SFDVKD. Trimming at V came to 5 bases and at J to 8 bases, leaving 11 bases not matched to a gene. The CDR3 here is CATSVGGGSGRTQYF. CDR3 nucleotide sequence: TGTGCCACCAGTGTCGGGGGGGGGAGCGGTCGTACGCAGTATTTT.

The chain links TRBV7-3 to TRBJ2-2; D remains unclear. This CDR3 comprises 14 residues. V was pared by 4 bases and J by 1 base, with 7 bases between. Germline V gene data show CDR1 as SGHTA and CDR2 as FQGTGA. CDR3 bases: TGTGCCAGCAGCTCATACAGGAACACCGGGGAGCTGTTTTTT. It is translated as CASSSYRNTGELFF.

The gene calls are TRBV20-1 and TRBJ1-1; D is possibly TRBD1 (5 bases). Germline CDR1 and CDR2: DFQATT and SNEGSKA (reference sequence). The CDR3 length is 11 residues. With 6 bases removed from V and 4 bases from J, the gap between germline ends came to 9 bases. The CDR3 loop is CSAAGSTEAFF. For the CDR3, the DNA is TGCAGTGCCGCAGGGTCCACTGAAGCTTTCTTT.

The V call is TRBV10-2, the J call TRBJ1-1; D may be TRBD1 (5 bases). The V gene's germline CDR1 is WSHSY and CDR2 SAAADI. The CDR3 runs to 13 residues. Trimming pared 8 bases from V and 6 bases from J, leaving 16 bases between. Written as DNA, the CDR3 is TGCGCCAGCGCGGGGGGGGGTTGGGCTGAAGCTTTCTTT. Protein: CASAGGGWAEAFF.